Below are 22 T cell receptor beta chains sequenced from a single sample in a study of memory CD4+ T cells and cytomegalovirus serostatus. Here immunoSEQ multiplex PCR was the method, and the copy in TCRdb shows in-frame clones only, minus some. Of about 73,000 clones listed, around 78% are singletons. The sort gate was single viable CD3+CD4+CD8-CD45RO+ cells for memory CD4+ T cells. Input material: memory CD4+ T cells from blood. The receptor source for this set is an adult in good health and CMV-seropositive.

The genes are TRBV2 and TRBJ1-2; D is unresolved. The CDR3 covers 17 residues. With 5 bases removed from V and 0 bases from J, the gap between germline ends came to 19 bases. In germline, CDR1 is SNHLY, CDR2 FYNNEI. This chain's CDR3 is CASSPLRLRTSNYGYTF. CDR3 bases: TGTGCCAGCAGTCCCCTCAGACTTAGAACTTCTAACTATGGCTACACCTTC.

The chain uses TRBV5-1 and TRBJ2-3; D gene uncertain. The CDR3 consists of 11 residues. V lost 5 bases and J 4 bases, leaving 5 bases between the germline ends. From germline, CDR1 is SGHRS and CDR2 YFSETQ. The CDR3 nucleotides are TGCGCCAGCAGAGAATCAGATACGCAGTATTTT. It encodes CASRESDTQYF.

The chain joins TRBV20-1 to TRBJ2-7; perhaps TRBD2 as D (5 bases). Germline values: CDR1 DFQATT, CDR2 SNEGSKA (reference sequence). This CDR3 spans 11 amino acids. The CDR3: CTRTASYEQYV. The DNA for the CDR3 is TGCACGAGGACTGCCTCCTACGAGCAGTACGTC.

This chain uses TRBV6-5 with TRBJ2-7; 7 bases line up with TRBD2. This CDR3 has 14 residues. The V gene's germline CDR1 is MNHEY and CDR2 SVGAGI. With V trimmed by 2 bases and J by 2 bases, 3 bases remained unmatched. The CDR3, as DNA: TGTGCCAGCAGTTACAGGGGAGGGGCCTACGAGCAGTACTTC. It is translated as CASSYRGGAYEQYF.

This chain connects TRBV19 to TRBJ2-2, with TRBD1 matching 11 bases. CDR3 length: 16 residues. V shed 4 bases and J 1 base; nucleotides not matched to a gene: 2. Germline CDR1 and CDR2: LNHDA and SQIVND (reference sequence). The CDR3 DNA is TGTGCCAGTAGTAAAGGGACAGGGGGGAACACCGGGGAGCTGTTTTTT. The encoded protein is CASSKGTGGNTGELFF.

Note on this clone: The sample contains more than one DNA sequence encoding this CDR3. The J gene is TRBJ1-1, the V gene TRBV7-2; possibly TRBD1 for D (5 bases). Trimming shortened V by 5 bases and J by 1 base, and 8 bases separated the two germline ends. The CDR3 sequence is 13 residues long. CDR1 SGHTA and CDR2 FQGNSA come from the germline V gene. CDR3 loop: CASSRDRNTEAFF. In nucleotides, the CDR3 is TGTGCCAGCAGCAGAGACAGGAACACTGAAGCTTTCTTT.

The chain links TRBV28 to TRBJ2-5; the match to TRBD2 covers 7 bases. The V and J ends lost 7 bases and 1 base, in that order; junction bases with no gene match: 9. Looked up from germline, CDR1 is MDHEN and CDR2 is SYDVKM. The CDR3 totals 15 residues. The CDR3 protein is CASNPNAGVQETQYF. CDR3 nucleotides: TGTGCCAGCAATCCTAATGCGGGGGTCCAAGAGACCCAGTACTTC.

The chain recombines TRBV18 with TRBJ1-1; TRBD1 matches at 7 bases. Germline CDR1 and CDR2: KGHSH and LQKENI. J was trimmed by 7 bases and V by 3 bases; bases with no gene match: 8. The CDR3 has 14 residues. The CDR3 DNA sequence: TGTGCCAGCTCACCTGGGACAGAGTCTTTTGAAGCTTTCTTT. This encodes CASSPGTESFEAFF. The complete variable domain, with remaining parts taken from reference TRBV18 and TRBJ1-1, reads NAGVMQNPRHLVRRRGQEARLRCSPMKGHSHVYWYRQLPEEGLKFMVYLQKENIIDESGMPKERFSAEFPKEGPSILRIQQVVRGDSAAYFCASSPGTESFEAFFGQGTRLTVV.

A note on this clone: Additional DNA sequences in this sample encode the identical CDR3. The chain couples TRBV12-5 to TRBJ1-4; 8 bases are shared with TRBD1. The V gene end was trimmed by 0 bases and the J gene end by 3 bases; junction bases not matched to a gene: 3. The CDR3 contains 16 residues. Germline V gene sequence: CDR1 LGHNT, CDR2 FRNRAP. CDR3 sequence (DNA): TGTGCTAGTGGTTTGGTACGGACAGGGCCTAATGAAAAACTGTTTTTT. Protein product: CASGLVRTGPNEKLFF.

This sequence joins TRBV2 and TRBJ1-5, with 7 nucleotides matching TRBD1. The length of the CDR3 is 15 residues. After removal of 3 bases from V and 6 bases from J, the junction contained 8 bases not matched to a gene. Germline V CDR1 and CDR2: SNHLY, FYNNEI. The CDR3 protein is CASSEYRGVVQPQHF. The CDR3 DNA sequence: TGTGCCAGCAGTGAGTACAGGGGTGTGGTTCAGCCCCAGCATTTT.

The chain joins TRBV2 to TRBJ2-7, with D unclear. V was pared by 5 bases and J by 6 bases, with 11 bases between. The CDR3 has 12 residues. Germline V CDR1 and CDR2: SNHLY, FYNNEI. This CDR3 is CASSSQFTEQYV. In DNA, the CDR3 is TGTGCCAGCAGTTCGCAGTTTACCGAGCAGTACGTC.

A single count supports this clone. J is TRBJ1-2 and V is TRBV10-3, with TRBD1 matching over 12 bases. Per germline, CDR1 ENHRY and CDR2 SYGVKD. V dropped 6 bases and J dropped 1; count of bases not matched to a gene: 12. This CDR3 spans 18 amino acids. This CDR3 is CAISGPPGQGADNYGYTF. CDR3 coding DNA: TGTGCCATCAGCGGTCCCCCGGGACAGGGGGCGGATAACTATGGCTACACCTTC.

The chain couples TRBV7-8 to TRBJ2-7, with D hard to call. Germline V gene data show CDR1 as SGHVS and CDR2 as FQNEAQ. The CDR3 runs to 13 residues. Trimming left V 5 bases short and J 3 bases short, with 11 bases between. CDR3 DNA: TGTGCCAGCAGCCCTCGGGCGGACTACGAGCAGTACGTC. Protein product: CASSPRADYEQYV.

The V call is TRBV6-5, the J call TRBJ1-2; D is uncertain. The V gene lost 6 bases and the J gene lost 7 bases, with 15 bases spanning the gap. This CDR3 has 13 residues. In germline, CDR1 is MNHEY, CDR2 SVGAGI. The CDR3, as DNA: TGTGCCAGCAGATTAAGGGAGGCTTCTGGCTACACCTTC. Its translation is CASRLREASGYTF.

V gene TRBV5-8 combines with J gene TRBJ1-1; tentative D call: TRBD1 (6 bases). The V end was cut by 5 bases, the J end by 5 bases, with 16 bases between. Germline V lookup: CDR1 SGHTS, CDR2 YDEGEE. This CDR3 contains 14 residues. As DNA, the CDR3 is TGTGCCAGCAGTCCTACAGGGTTGGGGACTGAAGCTTTCTTT. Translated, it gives CASSPTGLGTEAFF.

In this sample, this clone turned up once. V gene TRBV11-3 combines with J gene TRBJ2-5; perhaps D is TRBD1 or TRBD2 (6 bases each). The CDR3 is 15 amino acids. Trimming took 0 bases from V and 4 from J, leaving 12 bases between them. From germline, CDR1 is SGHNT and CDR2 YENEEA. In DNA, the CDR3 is TGTGCCAGCAGCTTAGAATCAGGGGAGGCAGAGACCCAGTACTTC. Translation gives CASSLESGEAETQYF.

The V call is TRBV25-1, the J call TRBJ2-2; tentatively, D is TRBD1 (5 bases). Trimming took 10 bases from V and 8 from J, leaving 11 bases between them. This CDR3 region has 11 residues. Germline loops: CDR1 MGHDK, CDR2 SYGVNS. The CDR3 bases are TGTGCCACCGAGCACAGGGGGGAGCTGTTTTTT. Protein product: CATEHRGELFF.

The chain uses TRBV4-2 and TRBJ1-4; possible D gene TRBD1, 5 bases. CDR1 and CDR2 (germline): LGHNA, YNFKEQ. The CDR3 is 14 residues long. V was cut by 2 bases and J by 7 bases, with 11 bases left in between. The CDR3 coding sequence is TGTGCCAGCAGCCAACAGGGTTTGGGTGAAAAACTGTTTTTT. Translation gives CASSQQGLGEKLFF.

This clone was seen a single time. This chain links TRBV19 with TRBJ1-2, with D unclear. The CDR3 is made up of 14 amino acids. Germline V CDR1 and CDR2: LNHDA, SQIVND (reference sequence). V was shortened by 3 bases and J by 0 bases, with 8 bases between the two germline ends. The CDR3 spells CASSIGSTNYGYTF. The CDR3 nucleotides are TGTGCCAGTAGTATCGGCAGTACTAACTATGGCTACACCTTC.

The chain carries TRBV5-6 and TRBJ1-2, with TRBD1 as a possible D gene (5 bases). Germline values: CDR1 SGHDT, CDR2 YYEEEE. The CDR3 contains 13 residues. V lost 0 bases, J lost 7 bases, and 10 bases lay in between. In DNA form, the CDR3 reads TGTGCCAGCAGCTTGGTTGGGGGGACTGGCTACACCTTC. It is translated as CASSLVGGTGYTF. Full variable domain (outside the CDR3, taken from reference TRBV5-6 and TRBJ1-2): DAGVTQSPTHLIKTRGQQVTLRCSPKSGHDTVSWYQQALGQGPQFIFQYYEEEERQRGNFPDRFSGHQFPNYSSELNVNALLLGDSALYLCASSLVGGTGYTFGSGTRLTVV.

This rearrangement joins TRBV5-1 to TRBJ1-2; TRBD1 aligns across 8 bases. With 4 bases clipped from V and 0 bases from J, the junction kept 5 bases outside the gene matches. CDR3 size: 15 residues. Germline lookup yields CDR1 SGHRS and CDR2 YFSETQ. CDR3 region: CASSRDRNANYGYTF. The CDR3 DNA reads TGCGCCAGCAGCCGGGACAGGAACGCTAACTATGGCTACACCTTC.

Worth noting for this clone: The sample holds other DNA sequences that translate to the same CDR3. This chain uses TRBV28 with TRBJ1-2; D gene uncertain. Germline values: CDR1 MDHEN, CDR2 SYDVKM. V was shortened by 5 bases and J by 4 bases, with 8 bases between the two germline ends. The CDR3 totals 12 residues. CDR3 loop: CASSREFYGYTF. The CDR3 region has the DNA TGTGCCAGCAGTCGGGAGTTCTATGGCTACACCTTC.